The present entry profiles one T cell receptor (beta chain) with its context. The antigen is undetermined. The entry originates in a study of regulatory T cells in long-lasting Graves disease. As for the study in general: Persistent cases were those of Graves' disease that involved over 5 years of antithyroid drugs with positive TSH receptor antibodies.

General study findings and limits: Persistent Graves' patients showed less TCR diversity than newly diagnosed patients showed.

Indicated time point: persistent/refractory GD, antithyroid drugs over 5 years with positive TRAb. From PBMCs, RNA was extracted and then used to make the TCR library. To make TCR beta libraries, researchers used iRepertoire HTBI primers and Arm-PCR of CDR3 regions. MiXCR was run by TCRdb on the multiplex PCR reads, yielding one entry per CDR3 protein. Of about 400,000 distinct CDR3 sequences listed, 20% to 25% are singletons. The sequence was obtained from a female donor with Graves disease. Sequences were derived from peripheral blood mononuclear cells (PBMCs), sampled when the disease was refractory, from a patient treated with antithyroid drugs.

This chain's CDR3 is CASSASLGLGASYEQYF. CDR3 in DNA: TGTGCCAGCAGCGCCTCCCTGGGACTAGGCGCTTCCTACGAGCAGTACTTC. This chain links TRBV9 with TRBJ2-7; 8 nucleotides line up with TRBD2. With V trimmed by 3 bases and J by 1 base, 12 bases remained unmatched. CDR1 SGDLS and CDR2 YYNGEE come from the germline V gene. The CDR3 sequence is 17 residues long.